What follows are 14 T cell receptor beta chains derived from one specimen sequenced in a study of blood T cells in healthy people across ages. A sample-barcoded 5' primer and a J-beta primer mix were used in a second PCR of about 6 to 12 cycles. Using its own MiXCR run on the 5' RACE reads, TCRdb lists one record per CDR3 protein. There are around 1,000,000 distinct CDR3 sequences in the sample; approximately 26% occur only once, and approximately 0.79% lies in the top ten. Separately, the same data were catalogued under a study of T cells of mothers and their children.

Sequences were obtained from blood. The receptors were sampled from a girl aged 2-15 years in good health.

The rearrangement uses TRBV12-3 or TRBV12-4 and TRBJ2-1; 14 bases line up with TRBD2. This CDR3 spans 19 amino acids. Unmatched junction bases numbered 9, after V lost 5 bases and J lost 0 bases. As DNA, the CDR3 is TGTGCCAGCAGTGATGGACTAGCGGGGGGTTATTTCTCCTACAATGAGCAGTTCTTC. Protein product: CASSDGLAGGYFSYNEQFF.

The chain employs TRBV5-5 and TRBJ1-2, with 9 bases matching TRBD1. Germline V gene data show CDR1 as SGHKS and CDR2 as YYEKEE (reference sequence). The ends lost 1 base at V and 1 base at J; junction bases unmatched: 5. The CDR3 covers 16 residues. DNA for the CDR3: TGTGCCAGCAGCTTGCACAGGGGGCAGAGTAACTATGGCTACACCTTC. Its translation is CASSLHRGQSNYGYTF.

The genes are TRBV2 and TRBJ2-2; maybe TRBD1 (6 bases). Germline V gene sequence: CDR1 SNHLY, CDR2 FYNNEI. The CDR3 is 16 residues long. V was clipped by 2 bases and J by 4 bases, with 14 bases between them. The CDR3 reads CASSERRQAGTGELFF. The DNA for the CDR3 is TGTGCCAGCAGTGAACGGAGACAGGCGGGCACCGGGGAGCTGTTTTTT.

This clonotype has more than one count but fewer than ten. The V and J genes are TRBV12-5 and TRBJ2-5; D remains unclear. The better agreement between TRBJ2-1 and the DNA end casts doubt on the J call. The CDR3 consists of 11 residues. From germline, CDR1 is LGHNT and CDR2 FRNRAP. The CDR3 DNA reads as TGTGCTAGTGGTTTAAGCCATGAGCAGTTCTTC. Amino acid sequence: CASGLSHEQFF.

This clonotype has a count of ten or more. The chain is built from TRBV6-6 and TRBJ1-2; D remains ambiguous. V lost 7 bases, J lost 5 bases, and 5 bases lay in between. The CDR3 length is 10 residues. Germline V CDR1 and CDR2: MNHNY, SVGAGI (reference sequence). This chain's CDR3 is CASKDYGYTF. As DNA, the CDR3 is TGTGCCAGCAAGGATTATGGCTACACCTTC.

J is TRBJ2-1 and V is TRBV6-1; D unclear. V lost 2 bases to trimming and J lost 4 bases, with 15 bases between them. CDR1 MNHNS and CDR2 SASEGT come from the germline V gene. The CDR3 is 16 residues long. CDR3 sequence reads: CASSEPLRVPYNEQFF. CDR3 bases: TGTGCCAGCAGTGAACCCTTACGGGTCCCTTACAATGAGCAGTTCTTC.

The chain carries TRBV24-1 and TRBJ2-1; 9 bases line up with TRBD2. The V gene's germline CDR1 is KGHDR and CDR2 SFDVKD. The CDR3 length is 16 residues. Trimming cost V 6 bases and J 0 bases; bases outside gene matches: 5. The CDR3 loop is CATSRPAGGSYNEQFF. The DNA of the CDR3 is TGTGCCACCAGTCGACCAGCGGGGGGCTCCTACAATGAGCAGTTCTTC.

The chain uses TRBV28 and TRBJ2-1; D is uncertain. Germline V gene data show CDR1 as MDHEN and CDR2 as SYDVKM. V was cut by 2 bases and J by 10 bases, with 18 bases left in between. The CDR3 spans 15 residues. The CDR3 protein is CASSLDWSFPREQFF. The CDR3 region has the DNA TGTGCCAGCAGTTTAGATTGGTCCTTCCCCAGGGAGCAGTTCTTC.

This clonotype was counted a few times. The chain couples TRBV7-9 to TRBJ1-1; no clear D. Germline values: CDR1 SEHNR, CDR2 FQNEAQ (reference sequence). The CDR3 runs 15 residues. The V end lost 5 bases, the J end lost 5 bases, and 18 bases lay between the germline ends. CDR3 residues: CASSPVTLSETEAFF. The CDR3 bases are TGTGCCAGCAGCCCAGTGACCTTAAGCGAGACTGAAGCTTTCTTT.

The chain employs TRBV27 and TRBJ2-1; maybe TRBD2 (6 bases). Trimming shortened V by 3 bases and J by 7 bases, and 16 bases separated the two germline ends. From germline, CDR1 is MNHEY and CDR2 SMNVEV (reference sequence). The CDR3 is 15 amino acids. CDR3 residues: CASSFPGLKHNEQFF. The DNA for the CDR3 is TGTGCCAGCAGTTTCCCCGGACTAAAACATAATGAGCAGTTCTTC.

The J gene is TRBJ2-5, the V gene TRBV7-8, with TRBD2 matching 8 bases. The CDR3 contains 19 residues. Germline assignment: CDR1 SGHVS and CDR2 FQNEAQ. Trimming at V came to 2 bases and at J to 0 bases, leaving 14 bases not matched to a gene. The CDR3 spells CASSLLVFDLRGDQETQYF. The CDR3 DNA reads TGTGCCAGCAGCTTACTTGTTTTCGATTTGCGGGGGGACCAAGAGACCCAGTACTTC.

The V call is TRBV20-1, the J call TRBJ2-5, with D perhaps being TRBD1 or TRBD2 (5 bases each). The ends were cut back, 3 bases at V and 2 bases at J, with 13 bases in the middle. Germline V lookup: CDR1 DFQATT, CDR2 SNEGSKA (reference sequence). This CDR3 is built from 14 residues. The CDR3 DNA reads TGCAGTGCTAGGGTTTCGGGGCGACAAGAGACCCAGTACTTC. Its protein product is CSARVSGRQETQYF.

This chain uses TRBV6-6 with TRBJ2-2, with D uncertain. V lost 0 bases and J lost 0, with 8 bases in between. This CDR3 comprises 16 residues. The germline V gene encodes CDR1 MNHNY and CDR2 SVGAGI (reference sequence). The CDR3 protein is CASSYSRQANTGELFF. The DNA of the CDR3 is TGTGCCAGCAGTTACTCGCGGCAGGCGAACACCGGGGAGCTGTTTTTT.

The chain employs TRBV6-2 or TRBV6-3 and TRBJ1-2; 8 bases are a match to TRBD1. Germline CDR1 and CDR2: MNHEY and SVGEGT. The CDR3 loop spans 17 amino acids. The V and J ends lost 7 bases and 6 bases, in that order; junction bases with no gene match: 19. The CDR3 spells CASIPVDRASRGDGYTF. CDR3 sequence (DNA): TGTGCCAGCATCCCCGTGGACAGGGCCTCCCGCGGCGATGGCTACACCTTC.